Below are 31 T cell receptor beta chains sequenced from a single sample in a study of identical twins. TCRdb redid the calling of the 5' RACE reads with MiXCR, one entry per CDR3 protein. The table lists roughly 1.6 million distinct CDR3 sequences, around 33% of them singletons. The material sequenced was cord blood. The source of these receptors is a newborn girl in good health.

This clonotype was found a few times. This chain links TRBV5-1 with TRBJ2-1; TRBD1 matches 7 bases. V was pared by 0 bases and J by 5 bases, with 5 bases of the junction left unmatched. Germline-derived CDR1 and CDR2 are SGHRS and YFSETQ. CDR3 length equals 15 residues. The CDR3 loop reads CASSLAPGQNNEQFF. The CDR3 bases are TGCGCCAGCAGCTTGGCTCCGGGACAGAACAATGAGCAGTTCTTC.

The gene calls are TRBV12-3 or TRBV12-4 and TRBJ2-4, with TRBD2 identical over 9 bases. The J call may be incorrect, as the DNA end agrees better with TRBJ2-7. The CDR3 has 13 residues. The CDR3 DNA follows: TGTGCAAGCCGGCGGGAGGGATCGGACGAGCAGTACTTC. This gives the protein CASRREGSDEQYF.

The J gene is TRBJ2-7, the V gene TRBV12-1. TRBV12-1 is classified as a pseudogene. The CDR3 extends over 15 amino acids. The CDR3 DNA follows: TGTGCCAGCAGCTTTGACGAAAACGTAGGCTACGAGCAGTACTTC. This translates into CASSFDENVGYEQYF.

This clonotype came up a few times. This chain connects TRBV4-1 to TRBJ2-1; 8 bases map to TRBD2. The CDR3 is 15 residues long. J lost 8 bases, V lost 1 base, and 7 bases had no gene match. Germline V gene lookup returns CDR1 MGHRA and CDR2 YSYEKL. CDR3 amino acids: CASSQVPAGVDEQFF. CDR3 sequence (DNA): TGCGCCAGCAGCCAAGTCCCAGCGGGAGTCGATGAGCAGTTCTTC.

V is TRBV4-2 and J is TRBJ1-6; unclear D gene. Germline CDR1 and CDR2: LGHNA and YNFKEQ. The CDR3 contains 17 residues. V lost 0 bases, J lost 7 bases, and 16 bases lay in between. The CDR3 spells CASSQEGGGFRNSPLHF. The CDR3 nucleotides are TGTGCCAGCAGCCAAGAAGGAGGAGGCTTTCGGAATTCACCCCTCCACTTT.

This clonotype was seen at least ten times. The rearrangement joins TRBV7-2 to TRBJ2-3; D might be TRBD2 (5 bases). V gave up 1 base and J gave up 4 bases, with 9 bases separating them. The CDR3 loop spans 14 amino acids. Germline V lookup: CDR1 SGHTA, CDR2 FQGNSA. The CDR3 here is CASSLGGDPDTQYF. The CDR3, as DNA: TGTGCCAGCAGCTTAGGGGGAGATCCAGATACGCAGTATTTT.

The rearrangement uses TRBV6-5 and TRBJ2-5, with D possibly matching TRBD1 (6 bases). Germline loops: CDR1 MNHEY, CDR2 SVGAGI. The V end lost 0 bases, the J end lost 1 base, and 9 bases lay between the germline ends. The CDR3 runs to 15 residues. The CDR3 DNA follows: TGTGCCAGCAGTTACTCCTACAGGGTCCAAGAGACCCAGTACTTC. It is translated as CASSYSYRVQETQYF.

The chain joins TRBV6-5 to TRBJ2-2; maybe TRBD2 (6 bases). V lost 4 bases, J lost 8 bases, and 20 bases lay in between. Germline V gives CDR1 MNHEY, CDR2 SVGAGI. The CDR3 has 16 amino acids. Written as DNA, the CDR3 is TGTGCCAGCAGTTCCTCCGGGACTTATCTTGGGGGGGAGCTGTTTTTT. Translating it yields CASSSSGTYLGGELFF.

In this sample, this clonotype turned up a few times. This sequence joins TRBV5-1 and TRBJ2-3; 10 nucleotides agree with TRBD2. The V segment lost 0 bases and the J segment 5 bases; nucleotides outside the gene matches: 3. Germline V gene lookup returns CDR1 SGHRS and CDR2 YFSETQ. This CDR3 region has 15 residues. CDR3 sequence reads: CASSLDGLAVDTQYF. The CDR3 DNA sequence: TGCGCCAGCAGCTTGGATGGACTAGCGGTAGATACGCAGTATTTT.

This clonotype was seen a few times. The V gene is TRBV7-2, the J gene TRBJ1-2, with 8 nucleotides matching TRBD1. The CDR3 totals 13 residues. V was pared by 5 bases and J by 7 bases, with 6 bases of the junction left unmatched. In germline, CDR1 is SGHTA, CDR2 FQGNSA. The CDR3 sequence is CASSPGQERGYTF. The CDR3 DNA is TGTGCCAGCAGCCCGGGACAGGAACGTGGCTACACCTTC.

This clonotype was observed a few times. This chain joins TRBV7-6 and TRBJ1-2, with D unclear. Germline CDR1 is SGHVS and CDR2 is FNYEAQ. The length of the CDR3 is 13 residues. V gave up 4 bases and J gave up 8 bases, with 14 bases separating them. The CDR3 DNA reads as TGTGCCAGCAGCTCCCCAGGCTATACGGGCTACACCTTC. Amino acid sequence: CASSSPGYTGYTF. Combining the CDR3 with reference TRBV7-6 and TRBJ1-2 gives the whole variable domain GAGVSQSPRYKVTKRGQDVALRCDPISGHVSLYWYRQALGQGPEFLTYFNYEAQQDKSGLPNDRFSAERPEGSISTLTIQRTEQRDSAMYRCASSSPGYTGYTFGSGTRLTVV.

As to this clonotype: It may be a read error: a sequence one base away is much more abundant. The chain has TRBV4-1 and TRBJ2-1; 7 bases line up with TRBD2. CDR1 is MGHRA and CDR2 is YSYEKL in the germline V gene. The CDR3 sequence is 15 residues long. Trimming took 1 base from V and 5 from J; bases not matched to a gene: 5. CDR3 nucleotides: TGCGCCAGCAGCCAAGCTCGGGGGGTGCACAATGAGCAGTTCTTC. Translation: CASSQARGVHNEQFF.

This clonotype came up many times. At one end, the junction sequence differs from germline, possibly due to a read error. V and J are TRBV5-1 and TRBJ2-7; D is tentatively TRBD1 or TRBD2 (5 bases each). The CDR3 is 12 amino acids. Per the germline V gene, CDR1 is SGHRS and CDR2 is YFSETQ. DNA for the CDR3: TGTGCCAGCAGCTCCGGGGCTTACGAGCAGTACTTC. This gives the protein CASSSGAYEQYF.

The chain has TRBV5-1 and TRBJ1-1; the D gene is possibly TRBD1 (6 bases). CDR1 is SGHRS and CDR2 is YFSETQ in the germline V gene. The CDR3 is 16 residues long. Trimming took off 4 bases at V and 2 bases at J, with 18 bases between the two ends. DNA of the CDR3: TGCGCCAGCAGCCCCCAGGGACAAAAGCTTAACACTGAAGCTTTCTTT. Its protein is CASSPQGQKLNTEAFF.

The genes are TRBV7-2 and TRBJ1-2; D ambiguous. This CDR3 contains 11 residues. Germline-derived CDR1 and CDR2 are SGHTA and FQGNSA. The DNA of the CDR3 is TGTGCAATTAGTGGGTTCTATGGCTACACCTTC. Protein: CAISGFYGYTF.

The V gene is TRBV12-3 or TRBV12-4, the J gene TRBJ1-2, with 7 positions matching TRBD1. The junction had 11 bases not matched to a gene; V was cut back by 5 bases and J by 5 bases. The CDR3 totals 15 residues. The CDR3 sequence is CASSPRQGTPYGYTF. The CDR3, as DNA: TGTGCCAGCAGTCCCAGACAGGGAACCCCTTATGGCTACACCTTC.

This clonotype has a handful of counts. This chain links TRBV6-5 with TRBJ1-5, with D hard to call. Germline V CDR1 and CDR2: MNHEY, SVGAGI. This CDR3 is 13 amino acids long. The V end was cut by 0 bases, the J end by 5 bases, with 5 bases between. The CDR3 nucleotides read TGTGCCAGCAGTTACTCCATTTATCAGCCCCAGCATTTT. Translated, it gives CASSYSIYQPQHF.

This clonotype has a handful of counts. The V gene is TRBV9, the J gene TRBJ2-5, with TRBD1 as a possible D gene (5 bases). The J call may not be correct, given that the DNA end is closer to TRBJ2-7. This CDR3 comprises 14 residues. Germline V gene data show CDR1 as SGDLS and CDR2 as YYNGEE. The CDR3 here is CASSADRFPNEQYF. The CDR3 DNA sequence: TGTGCCAGCAGTGCCGACAGATTCCCTAACGAGCAGTACTTC.

This clonotype showed up many times. The chain couples TRBV5-1 to TRBJ1-2, with D unclear. Germline CDR1 SGHRS, CDR2 YFSETQ. This CDR3 comprises 14 residues. V lost 0 bases and J 1 base, leaving 7 bases between the germline ends. This CDR3 reads CASSLAPDNYGYTF. The CDR3 DNA reads as TGCGCCAGCAGCTTGGCCCCCGATAACTATGGCTACACCTTC.

The chain links TRBV28 to TRBJ2-5; TRBD1 matches at 11 bases. CDR3 length equals 16 residues. The germline V gene encodes CDR1 MDHEN and CDR2 SYDVKM. With V trimmed by 6 bases and J by 5 bases, 11 bases remained unmatched. CDR3 sequence reads: CASSRKGQGVWETQYF. The CDR3 DNA reads as TGTGCCAGCAGCCGTAAGGGACAGGGGGTTTGGGAGACCCAGTACTTC.

The V gene is TRBV12-3 or TRBV12-4, the J gene TRBJ2-3; tentatively, D is TRBD2 (5 bases). The CDR3 is 13 amino acids. V was clipped by 7 bases and J by 5 bases, with 13 bases between them. CDR3 residues: CASIMTRGDTQYF. The CDR3 DNA is TGTGCCAGCATTATGACCCGGGGAGATACGCAGTATTTT.

The CDR3 DNA reads TGCGCCAGCAGCTTGGGTCAGGGAAACCCTATGCAGTACTTC. It is translated as CASSLGQGNPMQYF. The V call is TRBV5-1, the J call TRBJ2-5; possible D gene TRBD1, 5 bases. The CDR3 loop spans 14 amino acids. Germline V gene data show CDR1 as SGHRS and CDR2 as YFSETQ. V lost 0 bases, J lost 11 bases, and 17 bases lay in between.

The V and J genes are TRBV6-1 and TRBJ2-5; D tentatively fits TRBD1 or TRBD2 (5 bases each). CDR1 and CDR2 from the germline V gene are MNHNS and SASEGT. This CDR3 spans 14 amino acids. The V end was cut by 6 bases, the J end by 11 bases, with 22 bases between. DNA of the CDR3: TGTGCCAGCAGCCACGGGCTAGTCGGGGCCAAACAGTACTTC. Encoded protein: CASSHGLVGAKQYF.

There are a few counts of this clonotype. This chain links TRBV6-5 with TRBJ2-7; D may be TRBD1 or TRBD2 (5 bases each). The CDR3 spans 15 residues. V was cut by 7 bases and J by 3 bases, with 19 bases left in between. Germline V gene lookup returns CDR1 MNHEY and CDR2 SVGAGI. The CDR3 nucleotides are TGTGCCAGCACTCCACGGCCGGGACCCGGCTACGAGCAGTACTTC. It codes for CASTPRPGPGYEQYF.

This chain links TRBV12-3 or TRBV12-4 with TRBJ2-1; no reliable D call. The germline V and J ends were trimmed by 3 bases and 3 bases, with 6 bases remaining between them. The CDR3 contains 13 residues. The DNA of the CDR3 is TGTGCCAGCAGTTTGACTGACTACAATGAGCAGTTCTTC. It encodes CASSLTDYNEQFF.

The gene calls are TRBV20-1 and TRBJ1-2; D is unclear. The germline CDR1 and CDR2 sequences are DFQATT and SNEGSKA (reference sequence). Trimming removed 4 bases at V and 11 bases at J, with 17 bases between. This CDR3 is built from 12 residues. The CDR3: CSAIPGSMRYTF. CDR3 nucleotide sequence: TGCAGTGCTATCCCGGGGAGCATGCGATACACCTTC.

This chain links TRBV28 with TRBJ1-2; a possible D gene is TRBD1 (5 bases). Trimming shortened V by 6 bases and J by 4 bases, and 15 bases separated the two germline ends. Germline CDR1 MDHEN, CDR2 SYDVKM. CDR3 size: 14 residues. CDR3 in DNA: TGTGCCAGCAGGGGACCTCCTTTTGGCTATGGCTACACCTTC. This gives the protein CASRGPPFGYGYTF.

The sample holds a few counts of this clonotype. The rearrangement joins TRBV20-1 to TRBJ2-5; 8 bases are a match to TRBD2. CDR1 is DFQATT, CDR2 SNEGSKA, per germline (reference sequence). V gave up 0 bases and J gave up 3 bases; unmatched junction bases: 3. The length of the CDR3 is 14 residues. CDR3 loop: CSARDTSGEETQYF. The CDR3 nucleotides read TGCAGTGCTAGAGATACTAGCGGAGAAGAGACCCAGTACTTC.

The table lists this clonotype with a few counts. This chain links TRBV20-1 with TRBJ2-5; D gene unclear. Trimming left V 0 bases short and J 1 base short, with 12 bases between. Looked up from germline, CDR1 is DFQATT and CDR2 is SNEGSKA (reference sequence). The length of the CDR3 is 15 residues. The CDR3 bases are TGCAGTGCTAGAGATCGCCGCGGCCGCCAAGAGACCCAGTACTTC. This gives the protein CSARDRRGRQETQYF.

This clonotype was seen a handful of times. The chain is built from TRBV29-1 and TRBJ2-1; 14 nucleotides match TRBD2. CDR3 length: 14 amino acids. Germline V gene sequence: CDR1 SQVTM, CDR2 ANQGSEA. The V segment lost 6 bases and the J segment 6 bases; nucleotides outside the gene matches: 4. Written as DNA, the CDR3 is TGCAGCGTCCCGACTAGCGGGAGGGCCAATGAGCAGTTCTTC. It translates to CSVPTSGRANEQFF.

The gene calls are TRBV20-1 and TRBJ2-2, with 7 positions matching TRBD2. V lost 6 bases to trimming and J lost 0 bases; unmatched junction nucleotides: 10. The CDR3 covers 16 residues. Germline V lookup: CDR1 DFQATT, CDR2 SNEGSKA (reference sequence). Here the CDR3 reads CSATRPLAANTGELFF. In DNA, the CDR3 is TGCAGTGCCACCAGACCTCTAGCGGCGAACACCGGGGAGCTGTTTTTT.